Listed here are 5 T cell receptor beta chains from one sample, sequenced in a study of CD4 T cells in relation to SARS-CoV-2 and coronaviruses. Their recognized antigens are unknown. Sequencing was performed with immunoSEQ multiplex PCR; in TCRdb, only in-frame clones are kept and a portion is missing. The sample consists of about 36,000 clones, 70% to 85% of them appearing once. The material sequenced was memory CD4+ T cells from PBMCs, cultured in vitro. The receptors were gathered from an adult with COVID-19.

The chain uses TRBV19 and TRBJ2-2; D uncertain. The germline V gene has CDR1 LNHDA and CDR2 SQIVND (reference sequence). This CDR3 spans 13 amino acids. V gave up 4 bases and J gave up 2 bases, with 5 bases separating them. The chain's CDR3 is CASSTYNTGELFF. CDR3 sequence (DNA): TGTGCCAGTAGTACGTATAACACCGGGGAGCTGTTTTTT.

The chain is built from TRBV15 and TRBJ2-7; 11 bases fit TRBD1. Per germline, CDR1 LNHNV and CDR2 YYDKDF (reference sequence). The CDR3 is made up of 15 amino acids. J gave up 7 bases and V 2 bases, and 7 bases lay outside the gene matches. The DNA of the CDR3 is TGTGCCACCAGCAGACCTACCGGGACAGGGGGAGAGCAGTACTTC. Translating gives CATSRPTGTGGEQYF.

The chain carries TRBV5-4 and TRBJ1-2, with D tentatively TRBD1 (5 bases). V was clipped by 1 base and J by 8 bases, with 15 bases between them. The germline V gene encodes CDR1 SGHNT and CDR2 YYREEE (reference sequence). This CDR3 spans 14 amino acids. As DNA, the CDR3 is TGTGCCAGCAGCTTGCCCGACGCAGGGCGAGGCTACACCTTC. Protein product: CASSLPDAGRGYTF.

The chain joins TRBV24-1 to TRBJ2-1; tentative D call: TRBD1 (5 bases). V was shortened by 2 bases and J by 4 bases, with 14 bases between the two germline ends. Germline CDR1 KGHDR, CDR2 SFDVKD. The CDR3 spans 16 residues. This chain's CDR3 is CATSDSPGNRYNEQFF. CDR3 coding DNA: TGTGCCACCAGTGATTCACCAGGGAATCGATACAATGAGCAGTTCTTC.

The chain uses TRBV5-1 and TRBJ2-3; no reliable D call. CDR3 size: 15 residues. Germline V gene data show CDR1 as SGHRS and CDR2 as YFSETQ. The CDR3 sequence is CATRTAGTSTDTQYF. The CDR3 DNA follows: TGCGCTACACGGACGGCCGGAACTAGCACAGATACGCAGTATTTT.